The 17 T cell receptor beta chains reported below all come from one sample, sequenced in a study of spatial heterogeneity in lung cancer (dated by TCRdb to the late 2010s). Libraries were built with 5' RACE. The listed sequencing device is NextSeq 500. In TCRdb, the public reads were trimmed at Q25 with fastp and aligned with MiXCR, with productive beta chains retained. Under each unique CDR3 protein, matching rows form one entry showing the most common genes and DNA. The sample table shows over 8,500 distinct CDR3 sequences, and about 13% are seen once. Approximately 14% of the sample lies in the top ten. What the time point label conveys for this sample: sample taken at primary tumor resection. Overall study outcomes, separate from this receptor: The tumor nonsynonymous mutation count correlated with the number of expanded intratumoral alpha and beta TCRs.

Their target antigens are unknown. This sample comprised lung tumor tissue, obtained at surgery. Receptors were obtained from a male donor with early-stage non-small cell lung cancer.

This clonotype ranks as medium-sized (0.01 to 0.1%). This beta chain is a stray read from a library made for alpha chains; its abundance is not meaningful. This chain uses TRBV10-2 with TRBJ2-3; D tentatively reads TRBD1 or TRBD2 (5 bases each). V was clipped by 3 bases and J by 6 bases, with 7 bases between them. Germline V lookup: CDR1 WSHSY, CDR2 SAAADI. There are 12 residues in the CDR3. The CDR3 protein is CASSDWGDTQYF. In DNA, the CDR3 is TGCGCCAGCAGTGATTGGGGGGATACGCAGTATTTT.

This clonotype occurred many times. As an off-target read in a library built for alpha chains, this beta chain has a frequency of little significance. The gene calls are TRBV5-1 and TRBJ2-7, with D perhaps being TRBD1 or TRBD2 (6 bases each). Germline V CDR1 and CDR2: SGHRS, YFSETQ. The germline V and J ends were trimmed by 0 bases and 7 bases, with 14 bases remaining between them. The CDR3 loop spans 14 amino acids. CDR3 loop: CASSLDPGAGEQYF. CDR3 bases: TGCGCCAGCAGCTTGGATCCGGGGGCGGGTGAGCAGTACTTC.

This clonotype is medium-sized within its sample. Within a library made for alpha chains, this beta chain is off target, and its count is uninformative. V is TRBV6-2 or TRBV6-3 and J is TRBJ1-5; unclear D gene. The CDR3 is 16 amino acids. Trimming removed 3 bases from V and 6 bases from J, with 18 bases in between. CDR1 and CDR2 (germline): MNHEY, SVGEGT. CDR3 bases: TGTGCCAGCAGTTATCAGAGACGAAGTTTGATTCAGCCCCAGCATTTT. Translation: CASSYQRRSLIQPQHF.

With regard to this clonotype: Since it is a stray read in a library aimed at alpha chains, this beta chain has a size that is not meaningful. The rearrangement uses TRBV29-1 and TRBJ1-1; D uncertain. Germline lookup yields CDR1 SQVTM and CDR2 ANQGSEA. The CDR3 consists of 11 residues. V gave up 4 bases and J gave up 0 bases, with 3 bases separating them. In DNA form, the CDR3 reads TGCAGCGTTGGTGTGAACACTGAAGCTTTCTTT. Translating it yields CSVGVNTEAFF.

In its sample, this clonotype ranks as medium-sized (0.01 to 0.1%). One end of the junction does not line up with germline, which may come from a read error. This beta chain was picked up by a library intended for alpha chains and is off target, so its count carries little meaning. V gene TRBV12-3 or TRBV12-4 combines with J gene TRBJ1-2; D is undetermined. CDR3 size: 10 residues. This CDR3 reads CASSLGHINF. CDR3 sequence (DNA): TGTGCCAGCAGTTTAGGACACATTAACTTC.

This clonotype came up many times. This beta chain slipped into a library made for alpha chains as a stray read, so its size is not meaningful. V and J are TRBV12-3 or TRBV12-4 and TRBJ2-2; 7 bases map to TRBD2. This CDR3 spans 17 amino acids. The V gene end was trimmed by 5 bases and the J gene end by 4 bases; junction bases not matched to a gene: 13. The CDR3 nucleotides read TGTGCCAGCAGTCCGGGTGGCGGGAGCGTCGGCACCGGGGAGCTGTTTTTT. It yields the protein CASSPGGGSVGTGELFF.

At least ten counts were recorded for this clonotype. The library was built for alpha chains, so this beta chain is an off-target read and its size means little. The chain joins TRBV23-1 to TRBJ2-7, with 10 positions matching TRBD2. TRBV23-1 is given ORF status, its function remaining uncertain. The CDR3 contains 18 residues. V was clipped by 5 bases and J by 0 bases; unmatched bases: 13. The CDR3 sequence is CASSERILAGGRSYEQYF. The DNA of the CDR3 is TGCGCCAGCAGTGAGAGAATCTTAGCGGGAGGCCGCTCCTACGAGCAGTACTTC.

A note on this clonotype: This beta chain was picked up by a library intended for alpha chains and is off target, so its count carries little meaning. This chain connects TRBV5-1 to TRBJ2-7, with D maybe TRBD2 (6 bases). The CDR3 contains 17 residues. V shed 4 bases and J shed 0 bases, with 20 bases lying between them. The germline CDR1 and CDR2 sequences are SGHRS and YFSETQ. The chain's CDR3 is CASSPRLEGSSSYEQYF. CDR3 DNA sequence: TGCGCCAGCAGCCCCCGACTAGAGGGCTCCTCCTCCTACGAGCAGTACTTC.

The sample holds many counts of this clonotype. For a library built for alpha chains, this beta chain is a stray read; little rests on its size. The chain carries TRBV27 and TRBJ1-6; 10 nucleotides agree with TRBD1. The length of the CDR3 is 15 residues. The germline gives CDR1 MNHEY, CDR2 SMNVEV (reference sequence). The J segment lost 10 bases and the V segment lost 5 bases, leaving 8 bases of the junction unmatched. CDR3 sequence (DNA): TGTGCCAGCAGTACCGGGACAGGGGTCGAGTCACCCCTCCACTTT. Translating gives CASSTGTGVESPLHF.

Turning to this clonotype: The library was designed around alpha chains, so this beta chain is a stray read whose abundance carries little weight. The rearrangement joins TRBV27 to TRBJ1-2; 7 bases line up with TRBD1. Losses at the gene ends were 5 bases for V and 6 bases for J; bases not matched to a gene: 12. The V gene's germline CDR1 is MNHEY and CDR2 SMNVEV (reference sequence). CDR3 length equals 15 residues. The DNA of the CDR3 is TGTGCCAGCAGTCCGGTCGGGCTGGGACAGCATGGCTACACCTTC. Translation gives CASSPVGLGQHGYTF.

The table lists this clonotype with many counts. The library was designed around alpha chains, so this beta chain is a stray read whose abundance carries little weight. The chain joins TRBV20-1 to TRBJ1-4; weak D call: TRBD1 (5 bases). The CDR3 is 15 amino acids. Looked up from germline, CDR1 is DFQATT and CDR2 is SNEGSKA (reference sequence). The germline V and J ends were trimmed by 0 bases and 8 bases, with 16 bases remaining between them. The CDR3 nucleotides read TGCAGTGCTAGAGATGGCCCAGGGAAGTCAGAAAAACTGTTTTTT. Translating gives CSARDGPGKSEKLFF.

This clonotype was picked up many times. This beta chain represents an off-target read in a library built for alpha chains; its size is of limited meaning. The chain employs TRBV12-3 or TRBV12-4 and TRBJ1-3; no reliable D call. V was trimmed by 7 bases and J by 0 bases, leaving 10 bases between them. The CDR3 is made up of 14 amino acids. The CDR3 here is CASTLSTSGNTIYF. CDR3 DNA: TGTGCCAGCACCCTTTCGACCTCTGGAAACACCATATATTTT.

In this sample, this clonotype is medium-sized (0.01 to 0.1%). With the library built for alpha chains, this beta chain is off target and its frequency is not meaningful. The chain combines TRBV6-5 with TRBJ2-7, with 10 bases matching TRBD2. V lost 0 bases and J lost 7; bases outside the gene matches: 6. The CDR3 runs to 15 residues. Germline loops: CDR1 MNHEY, CDR2 SVGAGI. CDR3 coding DNA: TGTGCCAGCAGTTACTCCTTAGCGGGAGGTGGGGAGCAGTACTTC. Its translation: CASSYSLAGGGEQYF.

This clonotype was found many times. With the library built for alpha chains, this beta chain is off target and its frequency is not meaningful. V and J are TRBV9 and TRBJ2-7, with 7 bases lining up with TRBD2. Germline lookup yields CDR1 SGDLS and CDR2 YYNGEE. J lost 6 bases, V lost 0 bases, and 9 bases had no gene match. The CDR3 is made up of 15 amino acids. The CDR3 bases are TGTGCCAGCAGCGTAGGTAATTTGGGGGGGTCCGAGCAGTACTTC. Translation gives CASSVGNLGGSEQYF.

This clonotype was picked up many times. A library made for alpha chains picked up this beta chain off target, so its size means little. The chain carries TRBV5-4 and TRBJ2-1, with 14 bases aligning to TRBD2. This CDR3 comprises 17 residues. V lost 4 bases and J lost 1; bases outside the gene matches: 4. The V gene's germline CDR1 is SGHNT and CDR2 YYREEE (reference sequence). CDR3: CASSLTSGRGSYNEQFF. CDR3 nucleotides: TGTGCCAGCAGCCTGACTAGCGGGAGGGGGTCCTACAATGAGCAGTTCTTC.

Worth noting for this clonotype: Because this beta chain is a stray read in a library intended to capture alpha chains, its abundance should not be given much weight. The rearrangement uses TRBV20-1 and TRBJ2-3; 11 bases map to TRBD2. J lost 5 bases, V lost 2 bases, and 6 bases had no gene match. CDR3 length: 15 amino acids. CDR1 and CDR2 (germline): DFQATT, SNEGSKA (reference sequence). The CDR3, as DNA: TGCAGTGCTAGACCCTTCCTAGCGGGGGGAGATACGCAGTATTTT. It codes for CSARPFLAGGDTQYF.

This clonotype was counted many times. This beta chain is a stray read from a library made for alpha chains; its abundance is not meaningful. The gene calls are TRBV7-8 and TRBJ1-1; TRBD1 might be the D (6 bases). Germline CDR1 reads SGHVS; CDR2 reads FQNEAQ. Trimming took off 7 bases at V and 6 bases at J, with 15 bases between the two ends. The length of the CDR3 is 13 residues. CDR3 nucleotides: TGTGCCAGCACCAAGGGGGAGTTTTCTGAAGCTTTCTTT. This gives the protein CASTKGEFSEAFF.